Detailed here is one TCR beta chain. The antigen remains unidentified. This sample was taken from a study of blood T cells in healthy people across ages. Study details: Template switching caught about one barcoded beta molecule for each two T cells. Regarding the study as a whole: TCR beta diversity tracked closely with naive T cell percentage.

A J-beta primer mix and a sample-barcoded 5' primer were used in a second PCR of roughly 6 to 11 cycles. MiXCR was run by TCRdb on the 5' RACE reads, yielding one entry per CDR3 protein. The sample gives 850,000 to 1,300,000 distinct CDR3 sequences, 40% to 50% of which show up once; under 20% is in the top ten. Trimming took 6 bases from V and 0 from J, leaving 13 bases between them. Per germline, CDR1 DFQATT and CDR2 SNEGSKA (reference sequence). The CDR3 is 14 amino acids. The donors, healthy Caucasians from Russia, were aged about 6 to 95. Per sample, no less than 5 micrograms of total RNA were extracted.

The chain recombines TRBV20-1 with TRBJ2-3; either TRBD1 or TRBD2 may supply D (5 bases each). Input material: blood. The TCR comes from a woman aged 55-70 years in good health. The CDR3 here is CSANGDLSTDTQYF. The CDR3 nucleotides read TGCAGTGCGAATGGGGACCTAAGCACAGATACGCAGTATTTT.